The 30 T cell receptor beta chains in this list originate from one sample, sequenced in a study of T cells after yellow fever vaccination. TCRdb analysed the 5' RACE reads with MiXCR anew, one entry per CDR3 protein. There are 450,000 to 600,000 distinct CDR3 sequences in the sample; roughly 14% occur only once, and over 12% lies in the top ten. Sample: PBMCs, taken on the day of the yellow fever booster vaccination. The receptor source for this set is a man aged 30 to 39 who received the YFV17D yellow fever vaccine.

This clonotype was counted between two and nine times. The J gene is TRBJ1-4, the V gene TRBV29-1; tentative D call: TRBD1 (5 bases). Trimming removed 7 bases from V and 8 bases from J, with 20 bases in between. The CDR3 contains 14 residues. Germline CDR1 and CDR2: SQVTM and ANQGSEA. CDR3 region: CSGGTPENGEKLFF. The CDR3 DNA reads TGCAGCGGAGGGACGCCCGAAAATGGAGAAAAACTGTTTTTT.

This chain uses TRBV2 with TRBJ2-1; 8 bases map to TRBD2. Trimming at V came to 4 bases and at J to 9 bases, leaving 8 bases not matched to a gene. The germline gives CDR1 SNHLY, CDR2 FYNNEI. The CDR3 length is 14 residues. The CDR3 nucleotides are TGTGCCAGCAGTGGCTCGGGAGGGCCTAGTGAGCAGTTCTTC. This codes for CASSGSGGPSEQFF.

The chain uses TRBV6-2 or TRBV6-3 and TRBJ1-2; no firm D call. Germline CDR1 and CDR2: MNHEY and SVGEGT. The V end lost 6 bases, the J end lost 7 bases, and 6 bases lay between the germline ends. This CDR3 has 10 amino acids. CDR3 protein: CASREVGYTF. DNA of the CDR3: TGTGCCAGCAGGGAAGTTGGCTACACCTTC.

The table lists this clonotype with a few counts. For the CDR3, the DNA is TGTGCCAGCAGCGGAGCGGGAGGGCCAGATACGCAGTATTTT. It specifies CASSGAGGPDTQYF. The chain employs TRBV7-3 and TRBJ2-3; 10 nucleotides agree with TRBD2. Losses at the gene ends were 5 bases for V and 4 bases for J; bases not matched to a gene: 3. This CDR3 spans 14 amino acids. CDR1 SGHTA and CDR2 FQGTGA come from the germline V gene.

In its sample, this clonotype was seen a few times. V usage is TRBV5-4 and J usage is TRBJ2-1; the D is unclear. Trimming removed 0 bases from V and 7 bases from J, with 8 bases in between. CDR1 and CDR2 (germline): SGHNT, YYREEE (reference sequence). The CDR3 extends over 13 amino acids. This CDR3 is CASSLGSPNEQFF. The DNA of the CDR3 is TGTGCCAGCAGCTTGGGTTCACCAAATGAGCAGTTCTTC.

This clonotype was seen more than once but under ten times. CDR3 loop: CASSFGTMGEQYF. DNA of the CDR3: TGTGCCAGCAGCTTCGGGACTATGGGGGAGCAGTACTTC. V usage is TRBV7-2 and J usage is TRBJ2-7, with 7 bases identical to TRBD2. Germline values: CDR1 SGHTA, CDR2 FQGNSA. V shed 3 bases and J 7 bases; nucleotides not matched to a gene: 6. This CDR3 is built from 13 residues. Full variable domain (remainder filled in from reference TRBV7-2 and TRBJ2-7): GAGVSQSPSNKVTEKGKDVELRCDPISGHTALYWYRQSLGQGLEFLIYFQGNSAPDKSGLPSDRFSAERTGGSVSTLTIQRTQQEDSAVYLCASSFGTMGEQYFGPGTRLTVT.

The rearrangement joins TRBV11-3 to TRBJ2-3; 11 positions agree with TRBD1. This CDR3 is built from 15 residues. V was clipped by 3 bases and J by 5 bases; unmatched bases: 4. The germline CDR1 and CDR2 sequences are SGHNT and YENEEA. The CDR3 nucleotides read TGTGCCAGCAGCTTGGGACAGGGGGACGGAGATACGCAGTATTTT. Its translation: CASSLGQGDGDTQYF.

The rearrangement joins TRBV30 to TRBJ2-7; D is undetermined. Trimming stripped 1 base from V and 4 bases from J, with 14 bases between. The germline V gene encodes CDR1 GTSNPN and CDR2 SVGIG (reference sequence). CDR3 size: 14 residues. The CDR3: CAWSARLLSYEQYF. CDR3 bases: TGTGCCTGGAGTGCCAGGTTACTGTCTTACGAGCAGTACTTC.

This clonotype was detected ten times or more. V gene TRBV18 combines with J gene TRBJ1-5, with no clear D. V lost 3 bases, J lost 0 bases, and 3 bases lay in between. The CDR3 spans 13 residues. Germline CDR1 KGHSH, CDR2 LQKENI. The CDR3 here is CASSPTSNQPQHF. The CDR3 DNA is TGTGCCAGCTCACCCACTAGCAATCAGCCCCAGCATTTT.

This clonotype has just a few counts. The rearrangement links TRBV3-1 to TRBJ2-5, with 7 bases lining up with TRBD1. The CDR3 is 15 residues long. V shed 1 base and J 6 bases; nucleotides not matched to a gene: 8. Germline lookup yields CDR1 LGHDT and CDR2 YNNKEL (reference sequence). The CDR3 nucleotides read TGTGCCAGCAGCCAAGGGCCCCAGGGGGAGAAGACCCAGTACTTC. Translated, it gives CASSQGPQGEKTQYF.

The CDR3 DNA follows: TGCAGTGCCCTCCCGGGACTAGCGGGAGAGGGAAACATTCAGTACTTC. Its protein is CSALPGLAGEGNIQYF. The chain recombines TRBV20-1 with TRBJ2-4, with 14 bases identical to TRBD2. CDR1 DFQATT and CDR2 SNEGSKA come from the germline V gene (reference sequence). CDR3 length: 16 residues. The V gene end was trimmed by 6 bases and the J gene end by 6 bases; junction bases not matched to a gene: 10.

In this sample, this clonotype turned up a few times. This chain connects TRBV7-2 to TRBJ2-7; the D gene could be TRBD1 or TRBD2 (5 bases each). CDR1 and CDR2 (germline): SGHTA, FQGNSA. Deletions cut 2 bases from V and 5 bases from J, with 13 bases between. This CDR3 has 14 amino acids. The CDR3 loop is CASSLPGRHHEQYF. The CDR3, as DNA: TGTGCCAGCAGCTTACCGGGGCGTCACCACGAGCAGTACTTC. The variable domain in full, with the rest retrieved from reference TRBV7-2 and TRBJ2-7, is GAGVSQSPSNKVTEKGKDVELRCDPISGHTALYWYRQSLGQGLEFLIYFQGNSAPDKSGLPSDRFSAERTGGSVSTLTIQRTQQEDSAVYLCASSLPGRHHEQYFGPGTRLTVT.

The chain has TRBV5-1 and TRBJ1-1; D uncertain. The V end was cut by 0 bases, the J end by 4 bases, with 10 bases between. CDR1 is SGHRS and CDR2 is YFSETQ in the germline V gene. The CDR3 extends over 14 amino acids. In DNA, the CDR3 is TGCGCCAGCAGCTTGGCCGGGAGTGGCACTGAAGCTTTCTTT. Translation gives CASSLAGSGTEAFF. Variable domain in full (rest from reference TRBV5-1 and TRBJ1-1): KAGVTQTPRYLIKTRGQQVTLSCSPISGHRSVSWYQQTPGQGLQFLFEYFSETQRNKGNFPGRFSGRQFSNSRSEMNVSTLELGDSALYLCASSLAGSGTEAFFGQGTRLTVV.

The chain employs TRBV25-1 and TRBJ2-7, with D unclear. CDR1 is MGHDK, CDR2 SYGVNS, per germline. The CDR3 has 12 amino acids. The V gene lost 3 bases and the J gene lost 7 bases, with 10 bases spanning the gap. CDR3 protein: CASSDSIQEQYF. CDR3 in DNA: TGTGCCAGCAGTGACTCCATACAGGAGCAGTACTTC.

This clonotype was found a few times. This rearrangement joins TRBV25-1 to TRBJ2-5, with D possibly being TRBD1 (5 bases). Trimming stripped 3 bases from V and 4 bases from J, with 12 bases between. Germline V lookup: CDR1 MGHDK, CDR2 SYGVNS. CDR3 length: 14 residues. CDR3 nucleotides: TGTGCCAGCAGTGATCAGGGATTCGGAGAGACCCAGTACTTC. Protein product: CASSDQGFGETQYF. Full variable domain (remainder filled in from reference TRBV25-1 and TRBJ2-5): EADIYQTPRYLVIGTGKKITLECSQTMGHDKMYWYQQDPGMELHLIHYSYGVNSTEKGDLSSESTVSRIRTEHFPLTLESARPSHTSQYLCASSDQGFGETQYFGPGTRLLVL.

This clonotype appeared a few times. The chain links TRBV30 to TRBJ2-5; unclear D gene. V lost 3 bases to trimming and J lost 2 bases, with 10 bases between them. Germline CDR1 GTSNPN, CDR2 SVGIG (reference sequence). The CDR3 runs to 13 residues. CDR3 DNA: TGTGCCTGGAGATTACGTCCTCAAGAGACCCAGTACTTC. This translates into CAWRLRPQETQYF. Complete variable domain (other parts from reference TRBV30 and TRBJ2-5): SQTIHQWPATLVQPVGSPLSLECTVEGTSNPNLYWYRQAAGRGLQLLFYSVGIGQISSEVPQNLSASRPQDRQFILSSKKLLLSDSGFYLCAWRLRPQETQYFGPGTRLLVL.

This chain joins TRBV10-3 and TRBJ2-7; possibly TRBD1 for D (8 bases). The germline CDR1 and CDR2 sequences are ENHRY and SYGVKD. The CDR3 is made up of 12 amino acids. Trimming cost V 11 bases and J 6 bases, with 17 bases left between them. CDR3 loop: CAVDRGGGEQYF. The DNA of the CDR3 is TGTGCCGTAGACAGGGGCGGGGGCGAGCAGTACTTC.

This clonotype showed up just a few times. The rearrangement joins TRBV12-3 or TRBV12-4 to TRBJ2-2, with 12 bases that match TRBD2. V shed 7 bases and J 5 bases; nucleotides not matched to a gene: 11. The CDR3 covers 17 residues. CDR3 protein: CASIKASGRGRTGELFF. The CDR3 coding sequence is TGTGCCAGCATAAAGGCTAGCGGGAGGGGTAGGACCGGGGAGCTGTTTTTT.

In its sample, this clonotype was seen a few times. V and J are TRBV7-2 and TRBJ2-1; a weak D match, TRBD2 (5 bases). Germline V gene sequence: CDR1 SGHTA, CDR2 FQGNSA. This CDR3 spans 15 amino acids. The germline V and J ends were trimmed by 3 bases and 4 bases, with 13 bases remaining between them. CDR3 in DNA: TGTGCCAGCAGCTTGAGCGGACCGCAGTACAATGAGCAGTTCTTC. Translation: CASSLSGPQYNEQFF.

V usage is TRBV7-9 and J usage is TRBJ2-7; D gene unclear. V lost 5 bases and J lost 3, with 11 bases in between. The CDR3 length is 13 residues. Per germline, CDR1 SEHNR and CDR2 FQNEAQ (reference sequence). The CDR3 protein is CASSRISSYEQYF. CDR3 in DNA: TGTGCCAGCAGCCGAATTTCGAGCTACGAGCAGTACTTC.

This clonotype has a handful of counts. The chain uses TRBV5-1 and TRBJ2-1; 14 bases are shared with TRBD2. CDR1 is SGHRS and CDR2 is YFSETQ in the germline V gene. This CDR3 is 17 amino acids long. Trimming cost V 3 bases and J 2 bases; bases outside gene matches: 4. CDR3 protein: CASSSGLAGATYNEQFF. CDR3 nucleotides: TGCGCCAGCAGCTCGGGACTAGCGGGAGCAACCTACAATGAGCAGTTCTTC. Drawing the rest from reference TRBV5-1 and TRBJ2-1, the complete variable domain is KAGVTQTPRYLIKTRGQQVTLSCSPISGHRSVSWYQQTPGQGLQFLFEYFSETQRNKGNFPGRFSGRQFSNSRSEMNVSTLELGDSALYLCASSSGLAGATYNEQFFGPGTRLTVL.

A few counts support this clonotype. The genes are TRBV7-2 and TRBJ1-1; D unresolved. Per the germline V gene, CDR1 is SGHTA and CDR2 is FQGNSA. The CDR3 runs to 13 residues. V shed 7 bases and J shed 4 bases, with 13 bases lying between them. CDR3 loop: CASKKVGPTEAFF. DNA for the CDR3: TGTGCCAGCAAAAAGGTCGGGCCCACTGAAGCTTTCTTT.

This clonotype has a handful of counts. CDR3 sequence reads: CASSLAGRPSYNEQFF. The CDR3 coding sequence is TGTGCCAGCAGCTTAGCAGGGAGGCCCTCCTACAATGAGCAGTTCTTC. V is TRBV7-2 and J is TRBJ2-1; maybe TRBD2 (6 bases). With 0 bases removed from V and 0 bases from J, the gap between germline ends came to 9 bases. Germline V CDR1 and CDR2: SGHTA, FQGNSA. This CDR3 is built from 16 residues.

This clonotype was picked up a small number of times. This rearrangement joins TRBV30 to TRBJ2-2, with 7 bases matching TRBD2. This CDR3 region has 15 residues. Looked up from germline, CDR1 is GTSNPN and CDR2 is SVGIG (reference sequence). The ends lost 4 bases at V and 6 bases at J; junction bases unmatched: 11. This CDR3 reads CAWKGAGDLSGELFF. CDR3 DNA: TGTGCCTGGAAAGGGGCGGGAGACCTTTCCGGGGAGCTGTTTTTT. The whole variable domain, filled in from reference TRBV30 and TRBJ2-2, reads SQTIHQWPATLVQPVGSPLSLECTVEGTSNPNLYWYRQAAGRGLQLLFYSVGIGQISSEVPQNLSASRPQDRQFILSSKKLLLSDSGFYLCAWKGAGDLSGELFFGEGSRLTVL.

The CDR3 spells CATSDLRGTKDTQYF. The CDR3 region has the DNA TGTGCCACCAGTGATTTACGCGGAACCAAAGATACGCAGTATTTT. V is TRBV24-1 and J is TRBJ2-3; D is undetermined. The CDR3 contains 15 residues. V lost 1 base and J 5 bases, leaving 12 bases between the germline ends. CDR1 and CDR2 from the germline V gene are KGHDR and SFDVKD.

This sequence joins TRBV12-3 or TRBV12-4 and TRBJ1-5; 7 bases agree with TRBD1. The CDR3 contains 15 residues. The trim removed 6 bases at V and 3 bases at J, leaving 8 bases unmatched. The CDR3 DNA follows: TGTGCCAGCAGAGCCCCCGGACAGGACAATCAGCCCCAGCATTTT. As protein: CASRAPGQDNQPQHF.

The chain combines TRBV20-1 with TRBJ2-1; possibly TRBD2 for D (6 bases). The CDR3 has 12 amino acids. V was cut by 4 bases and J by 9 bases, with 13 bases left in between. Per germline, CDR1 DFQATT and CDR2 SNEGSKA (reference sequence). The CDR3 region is CSATTSSFEQFF. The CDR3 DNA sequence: TGCAGTGCTACAACTAGCTCCTTTGAGCAGTTCTTC.

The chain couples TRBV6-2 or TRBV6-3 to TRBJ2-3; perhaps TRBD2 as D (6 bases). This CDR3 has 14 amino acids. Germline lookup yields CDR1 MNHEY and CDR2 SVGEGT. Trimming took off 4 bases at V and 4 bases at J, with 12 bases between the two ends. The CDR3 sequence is CASSSTPGADTQYF. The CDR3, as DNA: TGTGCCAGCAGTTCCACTCCGGGGGCAGATACGCAGTATTTT.

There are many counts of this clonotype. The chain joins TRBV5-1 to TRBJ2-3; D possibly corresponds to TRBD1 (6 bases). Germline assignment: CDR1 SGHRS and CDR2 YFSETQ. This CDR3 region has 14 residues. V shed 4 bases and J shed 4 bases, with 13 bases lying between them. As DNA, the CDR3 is TGCGCCAGCAGCGCACAGGGTCGAGCAGATACGCAGTATTTT. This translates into CASSAQGRADTQYF.

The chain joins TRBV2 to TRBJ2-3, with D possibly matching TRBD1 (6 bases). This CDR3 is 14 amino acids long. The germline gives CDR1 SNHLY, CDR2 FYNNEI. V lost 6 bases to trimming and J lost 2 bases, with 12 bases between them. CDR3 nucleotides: TGTGCCAGCAGACACAGGGTTTTCACAGATACGCAGTATTTT. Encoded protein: CASRHRVFTDTQYF.